This T cell receptor (beta chain) originates from a study of blood T cell repertoires in COVID-19. The overall study: COVID-19 samples, acute and convalescent, were from the United States, Italy and Spain. T cells, B-cell-depleted T cells, or PBMCs provided the cDNA or gDNA that served as material.

Trimming cost V 5 bases and J 5 bases; bases outside gene matches: 10. The CDR3 consists of 14 residues. Per germline, CDR1 GTSNPN and CDR2 SVGIG (reference sequence). Authors' processing steps: Amplification from reference gene primers served as the basis for estimated nucleated cell counts. Assay: immunoSEQ multiplex PCR; the TCRdb copy retains only in-frame clones and omits some. V and J calls and clone size follow that table, whereas D and trimming were derived from the DNA. This table holds 310,000 or so clones, 65% to 85% found once. The V call is TRBV30, the J call TRBJ2-3; 7 bases match TRBD1. What was sequenced was peripheral blood. This receptor was obtained from a woman in her fifties or sixties with acute or convalescent COVID-19. CDR3 DNA: TGTGCCTGGCAGAGACAGGGTTTTGGAGATACGCAGTATTTT. Its protein is CAWQRQGFGDTQYF.